This T cell receptor beta chain was profiled in a study of response to subunit inactivated influenza vaccine. Trimming took 2 bases from V and 5 from J; bases not matched to a gene: 4. The CDR3 is made up of 14 amino acids. In germline, CDR1 is GTSNPN, CDR2 SVGIG (reference sequence). One entry per CDR3 protein, called by TCRdb with MiXCR from the RT-PCR reads. The sample comprises about 540,000 distinct CDR3 sequences, 20% to 25% of which are singletons, and approximately 3% rests with the top ten. This sample was shared with a second study, whose subject was T cells expressing NK-cell markers. According to that study: UMI-tagged 5'RACE template switching yielded the TCR beta cDNA. From sorted CD3+CD56+NKG2C+, CD3+CD56+NKG2C- and CD3+CD56-NKG2C+ T cells came the TCR beta repertoires. HCMV seropositivity characterized seven of the eight sequenced donors, and seronegativity one.

V is TRBV30 and J is TRBJ1-4, with TRBD1 identical over 8 bases. The specimen was CD4+ T cells sorted from PBMCs, collected 12 days after vaccination. This receptor was taken from a man between 50 and 59 years old who received an inactivated influenza vaccine. The CDR3 DNA sequence: TGTGCCTGGAGTCCTGGACAGGGAAATGAAAAACTGTTTTTT. Residues: CAWSPGQGNEKLFF.